Listed below are T cell receptor beta chains from one sample, sequenced in a study of shared T cell receptors in the human thymus. TCRdb's copy holds only in-frame clones and misses some; the assay was immunoSEQ multiplex PCR. The sample holds 72,000 or so clones; 90% to 95% are singletons and the top ten take around 0.03%. Sequences were obtained from thymocytes. The receptor source for this set is a human donor. CDR3s include the opening cysteine and the closing phenylalanine or tryptophan. D genes are given only for firm matches. Rows give clone size only sometimes, using once, few, many, or a class for an expanded clone.

j_call d_call clone_size v_call cdr3_nt cdr3_aa
TRBJ1-2 TRBD1 - TRBV27 TGTGCCAGCGCAACCTTCCGGGACAGTATCCACTATGGCTACACCTTC CASATFRDSIHYGYTF
TRBJ2-1 TRBD2 - TRBV7-3 TGTGCCAGCAGCCTCACTAGCGGGGAGGGCAATGAGCAGTTCTTC CASSLTSGEGNEQFF
TRBJ1-3 - - TRBV7-9 TGTGCCAGCAGCTCACAGGTGAAGGTTAGATCCTCTGGAAACACCATATATTTT CASSSQVKVRSSGNTIYF
TRBJ1-3 - once TRBV5-1 TGCGCCAGCAGCAGGACTCCGAAGGGGGTTAGAAACACCATATATTTT CASSRTPKGVRNTIYF
TRBJ1-2 - once TRBV9 TGTGCCAGCAGCGGGAGGGGGGCGGACTATGGCTACACCTTC CASSGRGADYGYTF
TRBJ1-1 - - TRBV29-1 TGCAGCAAAGGAGGGGAGAACACTGAAGCTTTCTTT CSKGGENTEAFF
TRBJ1-3 - few TRBV16 TGTGCCAGCACCCAGGACAGCGTACCTGGAAACACCATATATTTT CASTQDSVPGNTIYF
TRBJ2-2 - - TRBV4-1 TGCGCCAGCAGCCAAGATCCGGGGAGCAACACCGGGGAGCTGTTTTTT CASSQDPGSNTGELFF
TRBJ1-2 TRBD1 - TRBV2 TGTGCCAGCAGTGAAATTGAGGGACAGTTAAATGGCTACACCTTC CASSEIEGQLNGYTF
TRBJ1-1 TRBD1 - TRBV7-3 TGTGCCAGCAGTGTCAGAGGGGGCGCGAGGACTGAAGCTTTCTTT CASSVRGGARTEAFF
TRBJ2-6 - - TRBV5-8 TGTGCCAGTTTTTTCGAAAAACAGGGACGTTCCTCTGGGGCCAACGTCCTGACTTTC CASFFEKQGRSSGANVLTF
TRBJ2-6 - - TRBV9 TGTGCCAGCACCCAGGGGGGAGTCTCTGGGGCCAACGTCCTGACTTTC CASTQGGVSGANVLTF
TRBJ1-6 - once TRBV4-1 TGCGCCAGCAGCCGAGGGCTCCTGAATTCACCCCTCCACTTT CASSRGLLNSPLHF
TRBJ2-7 TRBD2 - TRBV30 TGTGCCTGGAGTGTAATACTGGGCGGGGGGATTCCCTACGAGCAGTACTTC CAWSVILGGGIPYEQYF
TRBJ2-5 TRBD1 - TRBV4-1 TGCGCCAGCAGCCAGGGGGACAGGGCGGGTGAGACCCAGTACTTC CASSQGDRAGETQYF
TRBJ2-2 - - TRBV7-9 TGTGCCAGCAGCAGACGGACTGGTAAAACCGGGGAGCTGTTTTTT CASSRRTGKTGELFF
TRBJ2-5 TRBD1 - TRBV19 TGTGCCAGTAGTATCTCCGGGACAGGGGAAATCGAGACCCAGTACTTC CASSISGTGEIETQYF
TRBJ1-1 - - TRBV29-1 TGCAGCGTTGTTATGAACACTGAAGCTTTCTTT CSVVMNTEAFF
TRBJ2-7 TRBD2 - TRBV4-2 TGTGCCAGCAGCCAAGATAGCGGGGGGGCTTACGAGCAGTACTTC CASSQDSGGAYEQYF
TRBJ1-1 - - TRBV7-3 TGTGCCAGCAGCGACCAGGGGAGGACTGAAGCTTTCTTT CASSDQGRTEAFF
TRBJ1-4 - - TRBV5-8 TGTGCCAGCATATGGGGTTTATCTAATGAAAAACTGTTTTTT CASIWGLSNEKLFF
TRBJ2-7 - - TRBV5-1 TGCGCCAGCTACGACGATCGGGGTACTAAGGACGAGCAGTACTTC CASYDDRGTKDEQYF
TRBJ1-5 TRBD1 - TRBV2 TGTGCCAGCAGTGTTAGAACGAGCAGGGGGTTGGTTTATAGCAATCAGCCCCAGCATTTT CASSVRTSRGLVYSNQPQHF
TRBJ1-1 TRBD1 - TRBV6-5 TGTGCCAGCAGTTACTCCCCAGACAGGGAGTCTGAAGCTTTCTTT CASSYSPDRESEAFF
TRBJ1-4 TRBD1 - TRBV7-2 TGTGCCAGCAGACCGGACAGGGGGAGTGAAAAACTGTTTTTT CASRPDRGSEKLFF
TRBJ1-6 - - TRBV19 TGTGCCAGTAGTAACTTCTCCAGGGCCTCACCCCTCCACTTT CASSNFSRASPLHF
TRBJ1-2 - - TRBV7-9 TGTGCCAGCAGCTTAGGGGCCTTCTATGGCTACACCTTC CASSLGAFYGYTF
TRBJ1-2 - - TRBV19 TGTGCCAGTAGTCCTCGACTGAACCGTAACTATGGCTACACCTTC CASSPRLNRNYGYTF
TRBJ1-2 - - TRBV10-3 TGTGCCATCAAAGTAGAGGGGAACTATGGCTACACCTTC CAIKVEGNYGYTF